The entry below describes one T cell receptor beta chain. Its antigen is as yet unknown. Trimming took 1 base from V and 2 from J, leaving 9 bases between them. The CDR3 runs to 16 residues. Germline V gene sequence: CDR1 KGHSH, CDR2 LQKENI. Using RNA transcripts as the source, TCR beta CDR3 regions were amplified. The TCR CDR3 first-round RT-PCR relied on the HTBI primer set. TCRdb re-called the multiplex PCR reads through MiXCR, storing one row per CDR3 protein. The sample includes about 250,000 distinct CDR3 sequences, over 20% of them seen just once. These data belong to a study of T cells in Graves' hyperthyroidism and ophthalmopathy. Study-level information: Peripheral blood was drawn at first diagnosis, prior to all treatment. Findings and limits, study-wide: By a 13 V-J model, ophthalmopathy was set apart from stable hyperthyroidism.

Material: blood. This clonotype was sampled from a woman in her thirties or forties with Graves' ophthalmopathy. This rearrangement joins TRBV18 to TRBJ2-6; TRBD2 might be the D (5 bases). CDR3 in amino acids: CASSPQGVTGANVLTF. CDR3 sequence (DNA): TGTGCCAGCTCACCACAGGGAGTGACTGGGGCCAACGTCCTGACTTTC.